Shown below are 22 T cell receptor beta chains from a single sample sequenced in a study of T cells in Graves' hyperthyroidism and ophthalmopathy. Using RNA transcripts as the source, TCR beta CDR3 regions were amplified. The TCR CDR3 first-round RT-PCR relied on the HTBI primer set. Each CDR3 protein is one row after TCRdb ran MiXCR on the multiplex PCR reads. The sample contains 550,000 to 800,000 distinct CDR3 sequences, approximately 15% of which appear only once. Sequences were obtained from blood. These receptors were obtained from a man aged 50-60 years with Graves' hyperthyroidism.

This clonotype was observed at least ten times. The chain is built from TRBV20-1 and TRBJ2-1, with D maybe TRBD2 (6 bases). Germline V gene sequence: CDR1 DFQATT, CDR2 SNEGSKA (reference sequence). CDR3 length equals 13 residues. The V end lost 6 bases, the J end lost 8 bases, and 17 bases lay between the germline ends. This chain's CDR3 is CSANVWDWDEQFF. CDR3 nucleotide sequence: TGCAGTGCGAACGTGTGGGACTGGGATGAGCAGTTCTTC.

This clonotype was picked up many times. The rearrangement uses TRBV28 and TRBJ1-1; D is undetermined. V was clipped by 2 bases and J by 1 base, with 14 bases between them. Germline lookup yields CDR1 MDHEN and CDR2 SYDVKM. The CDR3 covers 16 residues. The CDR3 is CASSLAHGSGNTEAFF. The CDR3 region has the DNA TGTGCCAGCAGTTTAGCCCACGGGTCGGGGAACACTGAAGCTTTCTTT.

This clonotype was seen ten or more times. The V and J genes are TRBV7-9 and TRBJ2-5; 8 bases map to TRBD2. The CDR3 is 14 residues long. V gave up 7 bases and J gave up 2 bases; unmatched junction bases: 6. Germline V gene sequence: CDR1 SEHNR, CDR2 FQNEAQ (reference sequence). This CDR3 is CASTPLAGQETQYF. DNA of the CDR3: TGTGCCAGCACCCCTTTAGCGGGGCAAGAGACCCAGTACTTC.

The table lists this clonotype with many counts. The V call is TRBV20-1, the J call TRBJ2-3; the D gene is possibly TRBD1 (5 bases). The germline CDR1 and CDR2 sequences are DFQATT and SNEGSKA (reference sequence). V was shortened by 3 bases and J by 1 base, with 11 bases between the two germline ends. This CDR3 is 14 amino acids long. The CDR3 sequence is CSASVGVGTDTQYF. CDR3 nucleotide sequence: TGCAGTGCTAGTGTAGGGGTGGGCACAGATACGCAGTATTTT.

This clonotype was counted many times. The CDR3 coding sequence is TGTGCCAGCAGTCCCCGGTCCCGGTGGGGCCAAGAGACCCAGTACTTC. Encoded protein: CASSPRSRWGQETQYF. The genes are TRBV27 and TRBJ2-5; D gene ambiguous. The germline CDR1 and CDR2 sequences are MNHEY and SMNVEV (reference sequence). The CDR3 covers 16 residues. V lost 5 bases and J 1 base, leaving 17 bases between the germline ends.

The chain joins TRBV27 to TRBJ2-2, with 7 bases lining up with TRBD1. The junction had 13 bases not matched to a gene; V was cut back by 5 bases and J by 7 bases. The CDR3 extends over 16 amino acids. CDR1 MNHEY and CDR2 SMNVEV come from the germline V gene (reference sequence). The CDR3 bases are TGTGCCAGCAGTACATTATTTCTACAGGGGCACGGGGAGCTGTTTTTT. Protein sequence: CASSTLFLQGHGELFF.

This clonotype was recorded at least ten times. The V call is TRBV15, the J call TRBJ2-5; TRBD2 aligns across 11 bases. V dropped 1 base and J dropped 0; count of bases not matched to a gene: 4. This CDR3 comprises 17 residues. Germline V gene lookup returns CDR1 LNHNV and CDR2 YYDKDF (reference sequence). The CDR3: CATSRARTSGHQETQYF. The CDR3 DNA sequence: TGTGCCACCAGCAGAGCAAGGACTAGCGGGCACCAAGAGACCCAGTACTTC.

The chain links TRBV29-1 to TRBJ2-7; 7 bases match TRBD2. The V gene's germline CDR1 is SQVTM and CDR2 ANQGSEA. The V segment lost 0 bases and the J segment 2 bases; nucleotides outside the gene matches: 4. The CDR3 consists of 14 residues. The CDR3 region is CSVEDREETYEQYF. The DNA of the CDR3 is TGCAGCGTTGAAGATCGGGAGGAAACCTACGAGCAGTACTTC.

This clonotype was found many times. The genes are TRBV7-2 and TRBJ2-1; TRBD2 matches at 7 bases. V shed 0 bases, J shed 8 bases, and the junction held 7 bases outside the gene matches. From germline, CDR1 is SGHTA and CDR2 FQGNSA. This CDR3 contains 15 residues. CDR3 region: CASSLARENFYEQFF. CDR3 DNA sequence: TGTGCCAGCAGCTTAGCGCGGGAGAATTTTTATGAGCAGTTCTTC.

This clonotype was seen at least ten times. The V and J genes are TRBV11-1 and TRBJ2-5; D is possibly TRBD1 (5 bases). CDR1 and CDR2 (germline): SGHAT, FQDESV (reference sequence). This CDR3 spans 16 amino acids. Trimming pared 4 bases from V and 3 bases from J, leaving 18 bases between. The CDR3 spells CASSSLGRRTEETQYF. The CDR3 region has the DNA TGTGCCAGCAGCTCCCTGGGGCGCCGGACCGAAGAGACCCAGTACTTC.

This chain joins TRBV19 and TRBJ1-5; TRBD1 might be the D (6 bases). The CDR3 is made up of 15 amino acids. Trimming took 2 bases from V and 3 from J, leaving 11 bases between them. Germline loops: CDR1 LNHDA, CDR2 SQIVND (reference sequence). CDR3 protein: CASSISDSSNQPQHF. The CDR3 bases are TGTGCCAGTAGTATATCGGACAGCTCCAATCAGCCCCAGCATTTT. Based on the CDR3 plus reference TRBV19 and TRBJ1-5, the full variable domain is DGGITQSPKYLFRKEGQNVTLSCEQNLNHDAMYWYRQDPGQGLRLIYYSQIVNDFQKGDIAEGYSVSREKKESFPLTVTSAQKNPTAFYLCASSISDSSNQPQHFGDGTRLSIL.

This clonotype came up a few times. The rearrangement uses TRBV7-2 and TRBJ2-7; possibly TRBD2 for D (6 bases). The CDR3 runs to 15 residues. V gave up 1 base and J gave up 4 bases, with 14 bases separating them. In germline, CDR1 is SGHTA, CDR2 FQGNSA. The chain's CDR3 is CASSLGPGLPYEQYF. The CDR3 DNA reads TGTGCCAGCAGCTTAGGGCCGGGACTCCCGTACGAGCAGTACTTC. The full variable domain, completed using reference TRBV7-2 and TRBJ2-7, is GAGVSQSPSNKVTEKGKDVELRCDPISGHTALYWYRQSLGQGLEFLIYFQGNSAPDKSGLPSDRFSAERTGGSVSTLTIQRTQQEDSAVYLCASSLGPGLPYEQYFGPGTRLTVT.

In DNA form, the CDR3 reads TGTGCCAGCATCACGCCCCTTTTGGGCACTGAAGCTTTCTTT. Amino acid sequence: CASITPLLGTEAFF. The chain combines TRBV6-2 or TRBV6-3 with TRBJ1-1; D unresolved. The germline CDR1 and CDR2 sequences are MNHEY and SVGEGT. V lost 7 bases to trimming and J lost 4 bases, with 16 bases between them. The CDR3 length is 14 residues.

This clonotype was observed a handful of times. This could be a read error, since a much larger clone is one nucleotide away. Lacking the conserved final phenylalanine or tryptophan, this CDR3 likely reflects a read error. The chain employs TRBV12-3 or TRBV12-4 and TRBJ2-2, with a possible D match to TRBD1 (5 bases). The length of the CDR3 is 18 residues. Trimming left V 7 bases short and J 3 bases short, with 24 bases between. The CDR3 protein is CASTLPSERLGDTGELFS. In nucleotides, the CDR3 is TGTGCCAGCACCCTTCCATCGGAGAGGCTAGGGGACACCGGGGAGCTGTTTTCT.

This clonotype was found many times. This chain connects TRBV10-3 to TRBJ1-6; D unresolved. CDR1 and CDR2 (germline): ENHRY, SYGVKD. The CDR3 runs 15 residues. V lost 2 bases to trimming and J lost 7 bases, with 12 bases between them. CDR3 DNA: TGTGCCATCAGTGAGAGAGGGAGTCCGAATTCACCCCTCCACTTT. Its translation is CAISERGSPNSPLHF.

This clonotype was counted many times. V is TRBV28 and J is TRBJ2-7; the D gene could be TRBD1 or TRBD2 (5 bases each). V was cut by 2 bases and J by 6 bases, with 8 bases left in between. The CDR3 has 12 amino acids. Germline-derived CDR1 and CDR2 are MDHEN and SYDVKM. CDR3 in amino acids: CASSLRDAEQYF. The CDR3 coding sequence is TGTGCCAGCAGTTTAAGGGACGCCGAGCAGTACTTC.

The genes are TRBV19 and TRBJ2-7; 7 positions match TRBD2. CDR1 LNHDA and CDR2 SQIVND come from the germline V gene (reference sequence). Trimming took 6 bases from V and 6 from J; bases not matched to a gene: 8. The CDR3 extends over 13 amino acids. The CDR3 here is CASSPTSAGEQYF. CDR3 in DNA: TGTGCCAGTAGCCCTACTAGCGCCGGCGAGCAGTACTTC.

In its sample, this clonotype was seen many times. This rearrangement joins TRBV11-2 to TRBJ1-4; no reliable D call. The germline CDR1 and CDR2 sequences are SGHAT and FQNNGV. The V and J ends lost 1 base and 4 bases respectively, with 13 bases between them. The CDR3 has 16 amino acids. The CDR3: CASSLVEPALNEKLFF. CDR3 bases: TGTGCCAGCAGCTTAGTTGAACCCGCGCTTAATGAAAAACTGTTTTTT.

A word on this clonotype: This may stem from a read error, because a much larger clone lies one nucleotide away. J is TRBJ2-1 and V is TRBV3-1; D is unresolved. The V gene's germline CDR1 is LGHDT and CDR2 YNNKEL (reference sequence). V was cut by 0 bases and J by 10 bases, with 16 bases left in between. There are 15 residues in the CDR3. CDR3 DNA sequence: TGTGCCAGCAGCCAAGACCTGGACCGGGCCAGCGAGCAGTTCTTC. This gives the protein CASSQDLDRASEQFF.

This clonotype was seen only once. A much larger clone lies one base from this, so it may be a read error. This CDR3 is CASIFTGGLSYEQYF. Written as DNA, the CDR3 is TGTGCCAGCATTTTTACAGGGGGCCTATCCTACGAGCAGTACTTC. The chain carries TRBV28 and TRBJ2-7; 9 bases are a match to TRBD1. The germline V gene encodes CDR1 MDHEN and CDR2 SYDVKM. Trimming cost V 7 bases and J 1 base; bases outside gene matches: 8. The CDR3 has 15 amino acids.

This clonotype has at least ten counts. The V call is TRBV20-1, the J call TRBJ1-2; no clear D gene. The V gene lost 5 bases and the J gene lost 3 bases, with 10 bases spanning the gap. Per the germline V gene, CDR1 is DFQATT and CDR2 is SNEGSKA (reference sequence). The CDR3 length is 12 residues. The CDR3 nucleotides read TGCAGTGCTGACGATCTCCACTATGGCTACACCTTC. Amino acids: CSADDLHYGYTF.

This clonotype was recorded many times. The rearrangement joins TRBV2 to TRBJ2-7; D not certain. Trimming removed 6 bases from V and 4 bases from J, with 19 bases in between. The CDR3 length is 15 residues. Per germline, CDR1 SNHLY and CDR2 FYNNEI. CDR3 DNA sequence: TGTGCCAGCAGGGTCGGGTCTTCTGGCTCTTACGAGCAGTACTTC. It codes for CASRVGSSGSYEQYF.